This entry lists 8 T cell receptor beta chains sequenced from one sample in a study of control samples from healthy donors and cancer patients. Clones were sequenced by immunoSEQ multiplex PCR, and TCRdb holds only the in-frame ones, with some missing. Of roughly 99,000 clones listed, roughly four fifths are singletons. Sample: blood. The receptor source for this set is a man in his 60s in good health.

This clone was picked up a small number of times. V is TRBV9 and J is TRBJ2-1; D remains ambiguous. V was clipped by 0 bases and J by 7 bases, with 11 bases between them. The CDR3 is 14 residues long. The germline V gene has CDR1 SGDLS and CDR2 YYNGEE. The CDR3 nucleotides are TGTGCCAGCAGCGTAGATATGAAGTGGAATGAGCAGTTCTTC. Its protein product is CASSVDMKWNEQFF.

The V gene is TRBV27, the J gene TRBJ2-7; D is ambiguous. Germline V lookup: CDR1 MNHEY, CDR2 SMNVEV (reference sequence). V was shortened by 9 bases and J by 2 bases, with 14 bases between the two germline ends. The CDR3 is made up of 13 amino acids. The CDR3 loop is CASWASSPYEQYF. CDR3 sequence (DNA): TGTGCCAGTTGGGCCTCCAGCCCCTACGAGCAGTACTTC.

A single count supports this clone. The rearrangement links TRBV30 to TRBJ2-5; TRBD2 agrees at 15 bases. Germline V gene lookup returns CDR1 GTSNPN and CDR2 SVGIG (reference sequence). The trim removed 3 bases at V and 1 base at J, leaving 3 bases unmatched. The CDR3 has 16 amino acids. The CDR3 DNA reads TGTGCCTGGAGGGGACTAGCGGGGGGAACCCAAGAGACCCAGTACTTC. Translating gives CAWRGLAGGTQETQYF.

This clone turned up a few times. Written as DNA, the CDR3 is TGTGCCAGCAGCTTGACGGGCTACGAGCAGTACTTC. Protein product: CASSLTGYEQYF. This chain joins TRBV5-5 and TRBJ2-7; unclear D gene. CDR1 is SGHKS, CDR2 YYEKEE, per germline (reference sequence). Trimming cost V 1 base and J 3 bases, with 5 bases left between them. The CDR3 has 12 amino acids.

CDR3 DNA sequence: TGTGCCAGCTCAGCCACCTCCTACGAGCAGTACTTC. As protein: CASSATSYEQYF. The chain combines TRBV6-6 with TRBJ2-7; D is uncertain. The V end was cut by 8 bases, the J end by 0 bases, with 8 bases between. This CDR3 is 12 amino acids long. CDR1 is MNHNY, CDR2 SVGAGI, per germline (reference sequence).

This rearrangement joins TRBV27 to TRBJ2-7; TRBD1 agrees at 9 bases. This CDR3 has 14 residues. V gave up 2 bases and J gave up 4 bases; unmatched junction bases: 3. Germline values: CDR1 MNHEY, CDR2 SMNVEV (reference sequence). CDR3 nucleotide sequence: TGTGCCAGCAGTTTACTGGGACAGGGATACGAGCAGTACTTC. Translation: CASSLLGQGYEQYF.

The rearrangement uses TRBV9 and TRBJ1-2; D remains ambiguous. This CDR3 is 13 amino acids long. V lost 0 bases to trimming and J lost 2 bases, with 5 bases between them. Germline-derived CDR1 and CDR2 are SGDLS and YYNGEE. For the CDR3, the DNA is TGTGCCAGCAGCGTAGTCACGAACTATGGCTACACCTTC. It translates to CASSVVTNYGYTF.

The chain carries TRBV7-6 and TRBJ2-2; tentatively, D is TRBD1 (5 bases). V was pared by 5 bases and J by 6 bases, with 19 bases between. Germline V CDR1 and CDR2: SGHVS, FNYEAQ. The CDR3 has 16 residues. CDR3 sequence reads: CASSLGAGNNAGELFF. Here the CDR3 DNA reads TGTGCCAGCAGCCTAGGGGCAGGGAACAACGCCGGGGAGCTGTTTTTT.